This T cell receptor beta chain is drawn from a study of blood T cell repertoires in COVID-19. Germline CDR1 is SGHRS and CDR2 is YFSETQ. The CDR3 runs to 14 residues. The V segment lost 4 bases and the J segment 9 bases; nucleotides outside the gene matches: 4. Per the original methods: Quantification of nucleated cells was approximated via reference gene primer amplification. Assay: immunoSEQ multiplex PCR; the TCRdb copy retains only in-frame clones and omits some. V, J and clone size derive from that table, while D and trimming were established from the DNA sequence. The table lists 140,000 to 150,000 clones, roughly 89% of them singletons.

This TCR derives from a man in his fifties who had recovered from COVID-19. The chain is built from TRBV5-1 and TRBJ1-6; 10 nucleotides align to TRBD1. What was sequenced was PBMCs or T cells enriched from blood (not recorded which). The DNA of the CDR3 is TGCGCCAGCAGCCCTGGGACAGGGGTTTCACCCCTCCACTTT. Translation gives CASSPGTGVSPLHF.